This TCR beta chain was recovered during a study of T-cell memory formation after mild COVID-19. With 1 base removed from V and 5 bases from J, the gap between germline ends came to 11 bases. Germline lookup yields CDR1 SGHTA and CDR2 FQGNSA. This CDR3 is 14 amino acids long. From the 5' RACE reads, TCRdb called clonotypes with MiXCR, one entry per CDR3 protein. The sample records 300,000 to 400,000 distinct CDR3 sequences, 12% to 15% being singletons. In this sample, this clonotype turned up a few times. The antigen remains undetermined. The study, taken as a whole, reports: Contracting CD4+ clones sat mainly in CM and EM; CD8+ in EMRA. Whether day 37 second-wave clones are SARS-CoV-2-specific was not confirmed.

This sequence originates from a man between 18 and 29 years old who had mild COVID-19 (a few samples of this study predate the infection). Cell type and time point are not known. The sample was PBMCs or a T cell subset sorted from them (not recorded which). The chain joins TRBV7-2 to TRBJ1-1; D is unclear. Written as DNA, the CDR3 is TGTGCCAGCAGCTTAGTCATTCTGGGGACTGAAGCTTTCTTT. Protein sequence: CASSLVILGTEAFF. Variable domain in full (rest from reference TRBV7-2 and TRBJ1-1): GAGVSQSPSNKVTEKGKDVELRCDPISGHTALYWYRQSLGQGLEFLIYFQGNSAPDKSGLPSDRFSAERTGGSVSTLTIQRTQQEDSAVYLCASSLVILGTEAFFGQGTRLTVV.